This T cell receptor (beta chain) was recovered during a study of molecular identifiers for immune sequencing clone quantification. The wider study: RNA from approximately 20,000 or 98,000 naive CD8 cells was split five ways in replicates, with four sequenced. Study-wide results and limits: For highly expanded clones, sizes could be underestimated when identical TCR molecules share a barcode. Clones exceeding 20 RNA copies carried over 97% of effector molecules but under 1% of naive-cell molecules.

TCRdb re-analysed the PCR reads in MiXCR, keeping a single row per CDR3 protein. The repertoire holds over 550,000 distinct CDR3 sequences, with 25% as singletons. The length of the CDR3 is 15 residues. CDR1 and CDR2 from the germline V gene are SNHLY and FYNNEI. V lost 1 base, J lost 2 bases, and 11 bases lay in between. Remarks on this clonotype: The antigen is undetermined.

RNA fractions of 10%, 30% or 50% and roughly 20,000 to 1,000,000 sorted cells were the source of naive CD8 libraries. This clonotype was sampled from a human donor in good health. Some libraries in this study had Jurkat cell RNA spiked in. Sequenced sample: naive CD8+ T cells from blood, with Jurkat cell RNA spiked in. The subset here: FACS-sorted CD8+CD4-CCR7+CD45RA+ naive T cells. The V and J genes are TRBV2 and TRBJ1-2; no reliable D call. CDR3 amino acids: CASSEGVLQNYGYTF. CDR3 in DNA: TGTGCCAGCAGTGAAGGGGTTTTACAGAACTATGGCTACACCTTC.